This T cell receptor (beta chain) originates from a study of TIL therapy for anti-PD-1-resistant metastatic lung cancer. Turning to the study itself: A handful of tumors were EGFR-mutant and two were ALK-rearranged. Tumors carried a median about 1.5 non-synonymous mutations per megabase.

The CDR3 has 16 residues. V was cut by 1 base and J by 8 bases, with 18 bases left in between. CDR1 is SGHAT, CDR2 FQNNGV, per germline. This was the immunoSEQ v3 assay. Survey-level samples got about 2 million read pairs; deep-level samples got about 5-6.5 million. Measured with immunoSEQ multiplex PCR; TCRdb has only the in-frame clones, and not every one. The profile shows 10,000 to 15,000 clones, approximately 80% of them singletons. Time point reported: pre-treatment sample, taken before nivolumab and TIL therapy. Enrollment ran from late 2017 to early 2020. The chain joins TRBV11-2 to TRBJ2-1; D is uncertain. The input for sequencing was blood, taken at baseline. The sequence was collected from a person aged 25-79 years with non-small cell lung cancer. DNA for the CDR3: TGTGCCAGCAGCTTAGTCCTTTTTGGGCCTGGGGATGAGCAGTTCTTC. This codes for CASSLVLFGPGDEQFF.